The present TCR beta chain was sequenced within a study of cytomegalovirus exposure and HLA in healthy donors. Study information: The same platform used for the 500 to 850 first-cohort repertoires was also used for the approximately 120 validation repertoires, as a later analysis reported.

Produced via immunoSEQ multiplex PCR; TCRdb's table is partial and in-frame only. The data show over 200,000 clones, roughly 87% seen once. The donors were members of the validation cohort, which comprised more than 90 subjects and was separate from the first cohort of 666 subjects. Study-wide findings and caveats: Associated with cytomegalovirus, according to the listing, were 170 or so TCR beta chains. Confirmation in vitro established that a few CMV-associated chains were specific for CMV antigens.

CDR3 length equals 15 residues. V was clipped by 10 bases and J by 5 bases, with 22 bases between them. From germline, CDR1 is SGHTA and CDR2 FQGNSA. Concerning this clone itself: Antigen: not known.

The chain links TRBV7-2 to TRBJ2-3; tentative D call: TRBD2 (7 bases). The sequenced sample consisted of PBMCs. This sequence originates from a woman under 30 in good health and CMV-seropositive. DNA for the CDR3: TGTGCCATCGATGGAGGGGGAGGGCTACAAGATACGCAGTATTTT. Translated, it gives CAIDGGGGLQDTQYF.